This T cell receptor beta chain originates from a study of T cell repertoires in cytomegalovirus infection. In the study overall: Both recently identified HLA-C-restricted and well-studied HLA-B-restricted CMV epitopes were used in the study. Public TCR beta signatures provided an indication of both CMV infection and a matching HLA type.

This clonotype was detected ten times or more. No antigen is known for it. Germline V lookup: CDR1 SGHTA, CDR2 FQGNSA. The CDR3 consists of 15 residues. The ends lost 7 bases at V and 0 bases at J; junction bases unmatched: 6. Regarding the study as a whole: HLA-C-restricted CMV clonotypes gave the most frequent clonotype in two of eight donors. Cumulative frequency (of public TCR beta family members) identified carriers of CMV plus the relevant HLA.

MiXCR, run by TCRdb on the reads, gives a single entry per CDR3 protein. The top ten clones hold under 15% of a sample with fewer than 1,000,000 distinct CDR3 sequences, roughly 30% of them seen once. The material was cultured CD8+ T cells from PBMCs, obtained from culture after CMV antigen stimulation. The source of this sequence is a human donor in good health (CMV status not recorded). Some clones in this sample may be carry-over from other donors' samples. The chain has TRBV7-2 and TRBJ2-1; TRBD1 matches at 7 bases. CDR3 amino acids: CASIFRDSSYNEQFF. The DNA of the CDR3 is TGTGCCAGCATTTTCCGGGACAGCTCCTACAATGAGCAGTTCTTC.